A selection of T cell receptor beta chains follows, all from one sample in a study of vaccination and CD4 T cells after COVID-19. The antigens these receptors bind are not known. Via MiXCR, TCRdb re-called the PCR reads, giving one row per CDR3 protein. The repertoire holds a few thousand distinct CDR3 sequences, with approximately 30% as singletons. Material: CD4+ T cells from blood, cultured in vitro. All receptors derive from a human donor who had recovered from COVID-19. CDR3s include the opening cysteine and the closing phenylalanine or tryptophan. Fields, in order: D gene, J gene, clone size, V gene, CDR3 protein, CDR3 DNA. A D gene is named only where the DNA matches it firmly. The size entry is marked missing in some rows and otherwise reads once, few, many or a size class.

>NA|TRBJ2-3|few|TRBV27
CASSSLTGRDTQYF
TGTGCCAGCAGTTCCCTTACAGGCCGGGATACGCAGTATTTT
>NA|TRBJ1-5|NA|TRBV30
CAWSVRENQPQHF
TGTGCCTGGAGTGTCAGGGAAAATCAGCCCCAGCATTTT
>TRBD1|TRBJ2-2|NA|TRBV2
CASSIQGVKNTGELFF
TGTGCCAGCAGCATACAGGGGGTCAAGAACACCGGGGAGCTGTTTTTT
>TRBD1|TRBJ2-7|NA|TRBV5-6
CASSLRQGHEQYF
TGTGCCAGCAGCTTGAGACAGGGCCACGAGCAGTACTTC
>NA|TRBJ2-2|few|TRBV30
CAWSSAEELFF
TGTGCCTGGAGTTCCGCCGAGGAGCTGTTTTTT
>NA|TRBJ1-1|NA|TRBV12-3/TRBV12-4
CASGILGGNTEAFF
TGTGCCAGCGGAATCTTAGGGGGGAACACTGAAGCTTTCTTT
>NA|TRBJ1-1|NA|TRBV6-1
CASPQRAFF
TGTGCCAGCCCTCAGCGCGCTTTCTTT
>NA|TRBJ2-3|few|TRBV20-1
CSAQGPHGNTDTQYF
TGCAGTGCCCAGGGACCCCACGGTAACACAGATACGCAGTATTTT
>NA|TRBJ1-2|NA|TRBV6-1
CARRDDGNYGYTF
TGTGCCCGCAGGGACGACGGAAACTATGGCTACACCTTC
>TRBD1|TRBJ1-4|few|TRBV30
CAWSRGQGSGKLFF
TGTGCCTGGAGTAGAGGACAGGGTAGTGGGAAACTGTTTTTT
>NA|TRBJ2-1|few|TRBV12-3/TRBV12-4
CASRGDGPYNEQFF
TGTGCCAGCAGGGGGGATGGGCCCTACAATGAGCAGTTCTTC
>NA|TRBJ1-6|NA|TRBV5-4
CASSLAGVSSPLHF
TGTGCCAGCAGCTTGGCAGGGGTTAGTTCACCCCTCCACTTT
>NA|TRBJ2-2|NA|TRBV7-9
CASSLRGTGELFF
TGTGCCAGCAGCCTGCGCGGTACCGGGGAGCTGTTTTTT
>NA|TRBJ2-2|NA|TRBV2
CATCSGQQCRELFF
TGTGCCACCTGTAGTGGACAGCAGTGTAGGGAGCTGTTTTTT
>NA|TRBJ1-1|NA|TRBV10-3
CAISVGGVDTEAFF
TGTGCCATCAGTGTCGGGGGCGTCGACACTGAAGCTTTCTTT
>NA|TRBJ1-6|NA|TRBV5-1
CASSLGSRGRPYNSPLHF
TGCGCCAGCAGCTTGGGCTCCCGGGGGAGGCCCTATAATTCACCCCTCCACTTT
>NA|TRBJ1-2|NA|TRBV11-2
CASSLDRGALHPNYGYTF
TGTGCCAGCAGCTTAGACCGGGGGGCCCTTCACCCTAACTATGGCTACACCTTC
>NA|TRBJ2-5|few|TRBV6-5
CASSWDHRLETQYF
TGTGCCAGCAGTTGGGACCACCGTTTGGAGACCCAGTACTTC
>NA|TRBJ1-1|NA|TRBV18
CASSPRVGYTEAFF
TGTGCCAGCTCACCCAGGGTGGGGTACACTGAAGCTTTCTTT
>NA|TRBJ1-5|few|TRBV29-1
CSVGGVKQPQHF
TGCAGCGTTGGGGGGGTTAAACAGCCCCAGCATTTT
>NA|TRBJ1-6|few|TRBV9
CASSPEGAYNSPLHF
TGTGCCAGCAGCCCAGAGGGGGCCTATAATTCACCCCTCCACTTT
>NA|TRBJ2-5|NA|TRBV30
CAWSVGGAGWETQYF
TGTGCCTGGAGTGTGGGGGGCGCGGGGTGGGAGACCCAGTACTTC
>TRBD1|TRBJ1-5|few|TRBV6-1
CASREGAGKHQPQHF
TGTGCCAGCAGAGAGGGGGCAGGCAAACATCAGCCCCAGCATTTT
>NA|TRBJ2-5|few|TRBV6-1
CARSRSASIQGGQETQYF
TGTGCCAGATCACGATCGGCATCTATACAGGGAGGCCAAGAGACCCAGTACTTC
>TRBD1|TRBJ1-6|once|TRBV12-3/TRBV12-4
CASSNHVRDRDNSPLHF
TGTGCCAGCAGCAACCATGTCCGGGACAGGGATAATTCACCCCTCCACTTT
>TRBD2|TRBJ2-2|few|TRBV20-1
CSARLRGGAGGELFF
TGCAGTGCTAGGCTACGCGGGGGGGCCGGCGGGGAGCTGTTTTTT
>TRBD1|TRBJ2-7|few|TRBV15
CATSKDRGPYEQYF
TGTGCCACCAGCAAGGACAGGGGCCCCTACGAGCAGTACTTC
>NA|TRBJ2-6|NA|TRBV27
CASSLKRGGSINYSGANVLTF
TGTGCCAGCAGTTTAAAGAGGGGGGGGTCAATAAACTACTCTGGGGCCAACGTCCTGACTTTC
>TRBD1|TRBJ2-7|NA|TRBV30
CAWSAKSTGFGEQYF
TGTGCCTGGAGTGCCAAATCGACAGGGTTTGGCGAGCAGTACTTC
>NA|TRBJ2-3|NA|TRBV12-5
CASGTGMPDTQYF
TGTGCTAGTGGGACGGGTATGCCAGATACGCAGTATTTT
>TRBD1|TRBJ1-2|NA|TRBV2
CASSSGTGSYGYTF
TGTGCCAGCAGTTCCGGGACAGGGAGCTATGGCTACACCTTC
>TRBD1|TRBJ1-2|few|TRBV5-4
CASSSGGTGDYGYTF
TGTGCCAGCAGCTCGGGGGGGACAGGGGACTATGGCTACACCTTC
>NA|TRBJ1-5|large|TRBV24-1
CATSDLLADSNQPQHF
TGTGCCACCAGTGATTTGCTTGCAGATAGCAATCAGCCCCAGCATTTT
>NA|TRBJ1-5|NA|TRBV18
CASSPPDSGNQPQHF
TGTGCCAGCTCACCACCGGATTCGGGCAATCAGCCCCAGCATTTT
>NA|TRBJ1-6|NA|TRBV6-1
CASSEAGISPLHF
TGTGCCAGCAGTGAAGCGGGGATTTCACCCCTCCACTTT
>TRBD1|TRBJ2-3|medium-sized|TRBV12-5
CASGGQGGTDTQYF
TGTGCTAGTGGCGGACAGGGAGGCACAGATACGCAGTATTTT
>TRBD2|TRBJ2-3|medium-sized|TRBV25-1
CASSGTSGLDTQYF
TGTGCCAGCAGTGGGACTAGCGGGCTGGATACGCAGTATTTT
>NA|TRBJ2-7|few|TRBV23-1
CASLKGISTGTYEQYF
TGCGCCAGCCTCAAGGGGATATCGACAGGAACCTACGAGCAGTACTTC
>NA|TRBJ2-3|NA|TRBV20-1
CSAGPTGTSTDTQYF
TGCAGTGCTGGCCCTACAGGGACGAGTACAGATACGCAGTATTTT
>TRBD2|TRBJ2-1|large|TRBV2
CASSPLSGGSLYNEQFF
TGTGCCAGCAGTCCCCTTAGCGGGGGGTCGCTATACAATGAGCAGTTCTTC
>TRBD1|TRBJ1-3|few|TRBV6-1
CASSEWGTVPGNTIYF
TGTGCCAGCAGCGAATGGGGGACAGTCCCGGGAAACACCATATATTTT
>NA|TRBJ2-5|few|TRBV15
CATSVGGQQETQYF
TGTGCCACCAGCGTCGGGGGGCAACAAGAGACCCAGTACTTC
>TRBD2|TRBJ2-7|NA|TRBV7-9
CASSLSGGLEQYF
TGTGCCAGCAGCTTAAGCGGGGGGCTCGAGCAGTACTTC
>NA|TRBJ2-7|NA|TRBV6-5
CASSYQVNSYEQYF
TGTGCCAGCAGTTACCAAGTAAACTCCTACGAGCAGTACTTC
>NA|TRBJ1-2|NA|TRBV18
CASSPQTDYGYTF
TGTGCCAGCTCACCACAAACGGACTATGGCTACACCTTC